The 28 T cell receptor gamma chains below come from one sample, sequenced in a study of Vδ1+ human thymocytes. Overall study findings and caveats: In the thymus, TRG and TRD repertoires looked highly polyclonal with Gaussian CDR3 lengths.

Their specific antigens are unknown. The template was reverse-transcribed extracted RNA. Multiplex PCR used pooled V-gene forward primers and a constant-region reverse primer to amplify CDR3s. TCRdb redid clone calling on the multiplex PCR reads using CATT. Here the sample spans 20,000 to 25,000 gamma-chain clones, roughly 15% being singletons. Sequencing was done on a sample of Vdelta1+ gamma-delta thymocytes from the thymus. Specified subset: FACS-sorted CD3+ TCRalphabeta- TCRVdelta1+ TCRVdelta2- thymocytes. Every receptor here comes from a child under two years old who had congenital heart surgery.

This clone was counted between two and nine times. The chain is built from TRGV5 and TRGJ1 or TRGJ2. The CDR3 runs 13 residues. With 4 bases clipped from V and 1 base from J, the junction kept 4 bases outside the gene matches. Germline CDR1 reads VINAFY; CDR2 reads YDVSNSKD. The CDR3 nucleotides read TGTGCCACCTGGGAACAAAATTATTATAAGAAACTCTTT. It codes for CATWEQNYYKKLF.

This clone turned up a few times. This chain joins TRGV3 and TRGJ1 or TRGJ2. V shed 1 base and J 5 bases; nucleotides not matched to a gene: 5. Germline V CDR1 and CDR2: VTNTFY, YDVSTARD (reference sequence). The CDR3 consists of 13 residues. Here the CDR3 reads CATWDRSDYKKLF. CDR3 bases: TGTGCCACCTGGGACAGATCTGATTATAAGAAACTCTTT.

This clone is labeled as medium-sized (0.01 to 0.1%). The sample carries other DNA sequences with the same CDR3. V is TRGV9 and J is TRGJ1 or TRGJ2. Trimming cost V 2 bases and J 9 bases; bases outside gene matches: 7. This CDR3 region has 12 residues. Germline-derived CDR1 and CDR2 are GITISATS and ISYDGTV (reference sequence). CDR3 in DNA: TGTGCCTTGTGGGAGGCCAGCCCTAAGAAACTCTTT. Protein sequence: CALWEASPKKLF.

This clone was detected a few times. The chain combines TRGV2 with TRGJP1. The germline V gene has CDR1 EGSNGY and CDR2 YDSYNSKV. Trimming cost V 0 bases and J 0 bases; bases outside gene matches: 19. The CDR3 consists of 21 residues. CDR3 loop: CATWDGQLPQGGYTTGWFKIF. As DNA, the CDR3 is TGTGCCACCTGGGACGGGCAACTCCCACAGGGGGGATATACCACTGGTTGGTTCAAGATATTT.

By its share, this clone is medium-sized. This rearrangement joins TRGV9 to TRGJ1 or TRGJ2. The CDR3 has 11 residues. Germline trimming cut 5 bases from V and 6 bases from J; bases unmatched to any gene: 4. Germline V gene sequence: CDR1 GITISATS, CDR2 ISYDGTV (reference sequence). CDR3 in amino acids: CALWVPYKKLF. The DNA of the CDR3 is TGTGCCTTGTGGGTCCCTTATAAGAAACTCTTT.

This clone was counted a few times. The genes are TRGV4 and TRGJ1 or TRGJ2. The V and J ends lost 6 bases and 8 bases, in that order; junction bases with no gene match: 7. This CDR3 is 11 amino acids long. The germline CDR1 and CDR2 sequences are EGSTGY and YDSYTSSV. The CDR3: CATWNLNKKLF. The CDR3 DNA reads as TGTGCCACCTGGAATTTGAATAAGAAACTCTTT.

This clone was seen more than once but under ten times. The same CDR3 can be traced to other DNA sequences in this sample. V is TRGV3 and J is TRGJ1 or TRGJ2. Trimming at V came to 0 bases and at J to 1 base, leaving 3 bases not matched to a gene. The CDR3 totals 14 residues. The germline CDR1 and CDR2 sequences are VTNTFY and YDVSTARD (reference sequence). The CDR3 protein is CATWDRRNYYKKLF. The CDR3 nucleotides are TGTGCCACCTGGGACAGGCGTAATTATTATAAGAAACTCTTT.

As to this clone: Relative to the germline gene, one junction end is altered; a read error may explain this. This chain joins TRGV4 and TRGJ1 or TRGJ2. Germline V gene sequence: CDR1 EGSTGY, CDR2 YDSYTSSV. The CDR3 loop spans 12 amino acids. CDR3 DNA sequence: TGTGCCACCTGGCATTACTATTATAAGAAACTCTTC. Encoded protein: CATWHYYYKKLF.

The chain recombines TRGV5 with TRGJ1 or TRGJ2. The germline gives CDR1 VINAFY, CDR2 YDVSNSKD. Trimming at V came to 4 bases and at J to 10 bases, leaving 4 bases not matched to a gene. CDR3 length: 10 amino acids. The CDR3 coding sequence is TGTGCCACCTGGGAAGGGAAGAAACTCTTT. Amino acids: CATWEGKKLF.

This chain links TRGV2 with TRGJ1 or TRGJ2. J was trimmed by 2 bases and V by 9 bases; bases with no gene match: 10. The length of the CDR3 is 13 residues. Germline V gives CDR1 EGSNGY, CDR2 YDSYNSKV. CDR3 nucleotides: TGTGCCACCGACGACGGGGATTATTATAAGAAACTCTTT. It encodes CATDDGDYYKKLF.

This clone was counted only a few times. This rearrangement joins TRGV3 to TRGJ1 or TRGJ2. Unmatched junction bases numbered 4, after V lost 0 bases and J lost 8 bases. This CDR3 has 12 residues. Germline V lookup: CDR1 VTNTFY, CDR2 YDVSTARD (reference sequence). The CDR3: CATWDRPDKKLF. The CDR3 DNA is TGTGCCACCTGGGACAGGCCGGATAAGAAACTCTTT.

This chain uses TRGV3 with TRGJ1 or TRGJ2. The germline V gene encodes CDR1 VTNTFY and CDR2 YDVSTARD (reference sequence). The V gene end was trimmed by 10 bases and the J gene end by 2 bases; junction bases not matched to a gene: 5. CDR3 size: 11 residues. The CDR3 DNA reads TGTGCCACGTCGGATTATTATAAGAAACTCTTT. Encoded protein: CATSDYYKKLF.

There are a few counts of this clone. This rearrangement joins TRGV9 to TRGJP. The CDR3 sequence is 11 residues long. Trimming removed 6 bases from V and 23 bases from J; junction bases left unmatched: 10. Per the germline V gene, CDR1 is GITISATS and CDR2 is ISYDGTV (reference sequence). The DNA of the CDR3 is TGTGCCTTGTGGCGGGTGGAACTCAAGGTATTT. Translating gives CALWRVELKVF.

This clone is medium-sized. Other DNA sequences in the same sample also yield this CDR3. The rearrangement joins TRGV3 to TRGJ1 or TRGJ2. This CDR3 comprises 13 residues. Germline V gene data show CDR1 as VTNTFY and CDR2 as YDVSTARD (reference sequence). The J segment lost 4 bases and the V segment lost 0 bases, leaving 3 bases of the junction unmatched. The CDR3: CATWDRLYYKKLF. For the CDR3, the DNA is TGTGCCACCTGGGACAGGCTCTATTATAAGAAACTCTTT.

This clone has more than one count but fewer than ten. This CDR3 is also generated by other DNA sequences in the sample. The J gene is TRGJ1 or TRGJ2, the V gene TRGV3. This CDR3 comprises 13 residues. Germline assignment: CDR1 VTNTFY and CDR2 YDVSTARD (reference sequence). Trimming cost V 0 bases and J 6 bases; bases outside gene matches: 5. The CDR3 nucleotides read TGTGCCACCTGGGACAGGCTACGTTATAAGAAACTCTTT. It codes for CATWDRLRYKKLF.

This clone was observed a handful of times. V is TRGV4 and J is TRGJ1 or TRGJ2. Trimming took 5 bases from V and 3 from J; bases not matched to a gene: 10. The CDR3 sequence is 14 residues long. Per the germline V gene, CDR1 is EGSTGY and CDR2 is YDSYTSSV. The CDR3 DNA reads TGTGCCACCTGGGCCAGCGATTCTTATTATAAGAAACTCTTT. Translation: CATWASDSYYKKLF.

This clone has more than one count but fewer than ten. One junction end disagrees with the germline gene, perhaps due to a read error. J is TRGJP2 and V is TRGV4. Germline V lookup: CDR1 EGSTGY, CDR2 YDSYTSSV. This CDR3 spans 14 amino acids. The CDR3 sequence is CATWNGPQAWIKTF. CDR3 DNA: TGTGCCACCTGGAATGGGCCCCAGGCTTGGATCAAGACGTTT.

This clone showed up just a few times. The sample contains more than one DNA sequence encoding this CDR3. The chain recombines TRGV5 with TRGJ1 or TRGJ2. This CDR3 spans 14 amino acids. Trimming removed 0 bases from V and 4 bases from J; junction bases left unmatched: 6. Germline V lookup: CDR1 VINAFY, CDR2 YDVSNSKD. The chain's CDR3 is CATWDRRSYYKKLF. In DNA, the CDR3 is TGTGCCACCTGGGACAGGCGGTCCTATTATAAGAAACTCTTT.

The gene calls are TRGV8 and TRGJP2. Germline V gene sequence: CDR1 VENAVY, CDR2 YDSYNSRV. V lost 6 bases, J lost 8 bases, and 6 bases stayed unmatched. The CDR3 consists of 12 residues. The DNA for the CDR3 is TGTGCCACCTGGCTATGGGATTGGATCAAGACGTTT. This sequence encodes CATWLWDWIKTF.

This chain joins TRGV4 and TRGJ1 or TRGJ2. In germline, CDR1 is EGSTGY, CDR2 YDSYTSSV. The V segment lost 3 bases and the J segment 7 bases; nucleotides outside the gene matches: 6. The CDR3 is 12 residues long. The CDR3 reads CATWDWEYKKLF. The CDR3, as DNA: TGTGCCACCTGGGATTGGGAGTATAAGAAACTCTTT.

The V gene is TRGV4, the J gene TRGJ1 or TRGJ2. CDR1 EGSTGY and CDR2 YDSYTSSV come from the germline V gene. The V and J ends lost 6 bases and 11 bases, in that order; junction bases with no gene match: 7. This CDR3 has 10 amino acids. The CDR3 DNA is TGTGCCACCTGGAATTCAGAGAAACTCTTT. Translated: CATWNSEKLF.

Regarding this clone: One end of the junction varies from germline; a read error may be responsible. This chain joins TRGV4 and TRGJ1 or TRGJ2. CDR1 and CDR2 (germline): EGSTGY, YDSYTSSV. CDR3 length: 13 amino acids. The CDR3 here is CATWNGFYYKKLF. CDR3 DNA sequence: TGTGCCACCTGGAATGGCTTTTATTATAAGAAACTCTTT.

This clone occurred a few times. The chain carries TRGV3 and TRGJP2. CDR1 is VTNTFY and CDR2 is YDVSTARD in the germline V gene (reference sequence). After removal of 3 bases from V and 3 bases from J, the junction contained 4 bases not matched to a gene. The CDR3 sequence is 14 residues long. Here the CDR3 DNA reads TGTGCCACCTGGGACGGATGTAGTGATTGGATCAAGACGTTT. Protein product: CATWDGCSDWIKTF.

V gene TRGV5 combines with J gene TRGJ1 or TRGJ2. Trimming at V came to 5 bases and at J to 9 bases, leaving 7 bases not matched to a gene. There are 11 residues in the CDR3. Germline lookup yields CDR1 VINAFY and CDR2 YDVSNSKD. Here the CDR3 DNA reads TGTGCCACCTGGGGGCCTTTTAAGAAACTCTTT. This sequence encodes CATWGPFKKLF.

The V and J genes are TRGV8 and TRGJP1. The CDR3 spans 18 residues. Germline V gives CDR1 VENAVY, CDR2 YDSYNSRV. The junction had 11 bases not matched to a gene; V was cut back by 0 bases and J by 1 base. The CDR3 is CATWDRTFLPTTGWFKIF. The DNA of the CDR3 is TGTGCCACCTGGGATAGGACTTTCCTACCTACCACTGGTTGGTTCAAGATATTT.

About this clone itself: Other DNA sequences in the sample encode the same CDR3. V gene TRGV2 combines with J gene TRGJ1 or TRGJ2. With 0 bases clipped from V and 0 bases from J, the junction kept 2 bases outside the gene matches. Germline CDR1 EGSNGY, CDR2 YDSYNSKV. This CDR3 has 14 residues. CDR3 sequence reads: CATWDGKNYYKKLF. As DNA, the CDR3 is TGTGCCACCTGGGACGGGAAGAATTATTATAAGAAACTCTTT.

The genes are TRGV5 and TRGJ1 or TRGJ2. CDR1 VINAFY and CDR2 YDVSNSKD come from the germline V gene. The CDR3 covers 14 residues. With 0 bases clipped from V and 4 bases from J, the junction kept 6 bases outside the gene matches. CDR3: CATWDRSVYYKKLF. The CDR3 DNA reads as TGTGCCACCTGGGACAGGAGTGTGTATTATAAGAAACTCTTT.

In the case of this clone: Mismatch with germline at one junction end may stem from a read error. The sample holds other DNA sequences that translate to the same CDR3. The chain carries TRGV3 and TRGJP2. The CDR3 has 14 amino acids. The germline V gene encodes CDR1 VTNTFY and CDR2 YDVSTARD (reference sequence). CDR3 protein: CATWDRHGDWIKTF. In DNA form, the CDR3 reads TGTGCCACTTGGGACAGGCATGGTGATTGGATCAAGACGTTT.